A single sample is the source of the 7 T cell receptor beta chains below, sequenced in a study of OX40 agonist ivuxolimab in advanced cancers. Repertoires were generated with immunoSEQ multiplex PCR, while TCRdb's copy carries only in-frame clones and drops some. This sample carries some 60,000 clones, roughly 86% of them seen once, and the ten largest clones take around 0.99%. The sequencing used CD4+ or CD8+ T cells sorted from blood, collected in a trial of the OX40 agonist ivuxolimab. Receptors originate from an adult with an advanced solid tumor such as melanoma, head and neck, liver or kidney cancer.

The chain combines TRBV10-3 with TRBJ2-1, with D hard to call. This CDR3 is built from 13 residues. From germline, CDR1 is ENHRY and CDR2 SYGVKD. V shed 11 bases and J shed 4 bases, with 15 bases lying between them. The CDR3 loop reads CAARIGPYNEQFF. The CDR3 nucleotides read TGTGCCGCCAGGATAGGTCCTTACAATGAGCAGTTCTTC.

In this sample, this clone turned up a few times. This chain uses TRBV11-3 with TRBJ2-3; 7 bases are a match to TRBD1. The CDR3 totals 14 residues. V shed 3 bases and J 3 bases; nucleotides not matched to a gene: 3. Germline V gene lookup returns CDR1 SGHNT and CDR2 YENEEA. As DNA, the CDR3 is TGTGCCAGCAGCTTGCAGGGACAGACAGATACGCAGTATTTT. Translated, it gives CASSLQGQTDTQYF.

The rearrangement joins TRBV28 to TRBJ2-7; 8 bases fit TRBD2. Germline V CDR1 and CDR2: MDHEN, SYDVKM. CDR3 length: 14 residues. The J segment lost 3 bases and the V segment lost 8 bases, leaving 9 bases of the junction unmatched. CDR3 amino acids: CASHKAGVVYEQYF. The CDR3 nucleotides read TGTGCCAGCCACAAAGCGGGAGTTGTCTACGAGCAGTACTTC.

CDR3 nucleotides: TGTGCCAGCAGCCCCTTAGCCCTCTATAGCAATCAGCCCCAGCATTTT. Translation gives CASSPLALYSNQPQHF. The chain has TRBV7-2 and TRBJ1-5; D not certain. Germline assignment: CDR1 SGHTA and CDR2 FQGNSA. Trimming stripped 5 bases from V and 0 bases from J, with 14 bases between. The CDR3 length is 16 residues. The full variable domain, with the rest looked up from reference TRBV7-2 and TRBJ1-5, is GAGVSQSPSNKVTEKGKDVELRCDPISGHTALYWYRQSLGQGLEFLIYFQGNSAPDKSGLPSDRFSAERTGGSVSTLTIQRTQQEDSAVYLCASSPLALYSNQPQHFGDGTRLSIL.

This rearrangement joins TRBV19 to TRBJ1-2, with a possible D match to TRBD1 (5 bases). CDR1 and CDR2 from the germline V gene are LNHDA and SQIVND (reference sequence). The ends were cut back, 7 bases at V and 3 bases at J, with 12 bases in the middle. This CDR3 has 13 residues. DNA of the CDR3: TGTGCCAGTATGATCGGGACGGACTATGGCTACACCTTC. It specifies CASMIGTDYGYTF.

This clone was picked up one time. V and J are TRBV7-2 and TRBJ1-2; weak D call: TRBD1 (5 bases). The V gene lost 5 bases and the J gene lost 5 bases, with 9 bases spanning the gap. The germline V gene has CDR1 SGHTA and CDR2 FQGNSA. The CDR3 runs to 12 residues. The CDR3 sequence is CASSLSGYGYTF. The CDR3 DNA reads TGTGCCAGCAGCCTATCAGGGTATGGCTACACCTTC. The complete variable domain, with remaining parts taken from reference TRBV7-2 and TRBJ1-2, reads GAGVSQSPSNKVTEKGKDVELRCDPISGHTALYWYRQSLGQGLEFLIYFQGNSAPDKSGLPSDRFSAERTGGSVSTLTIQRTQQEDSAVYLCASSLSGYGYTFGSGTRLTVV.

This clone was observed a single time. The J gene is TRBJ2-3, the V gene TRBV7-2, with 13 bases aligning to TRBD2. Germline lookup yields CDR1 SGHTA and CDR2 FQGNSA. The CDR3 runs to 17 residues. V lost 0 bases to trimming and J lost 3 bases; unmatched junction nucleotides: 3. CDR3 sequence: CASSLALLAGGTDTQYF. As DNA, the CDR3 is TGTGCCAGCAGCTTAGCGCTACTAGCGGGAGGGACAGATACGCAGTATTTT. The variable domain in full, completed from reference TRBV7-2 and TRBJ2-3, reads GAGVSQSPSNKVTEKGKDVELRCDPISGHTALYWYRQSLGQGLEFLIYFQGNSAPDKSGLPSDRFSAERTGGSVSTLTIQRTQQEDSAVYLCASSLALLAGGTDTQYFGPGTRLTVL.